Listed below are T cell receptor beta chains from one sample, sequenced in a study of vaccination and CD4 T cells after COVID-19. TCRdb redid the calling of the PCR reads with MiXCR, one entry per CDR3 protein. The sample yields approximately 16,000 distinct CDR3 sequences, approximately 35% seen once. The antigens of these receptors remain unknown. The sample in question was CD4+ T cells from blood, cultured in vitro, obtained before SARS-CoV-2 vaccination. The receptors were sampled from a human donor who received a COVID-19 vaccine. The CDR3 runs from the conserved cysteine through the conserved F or W. Fields, in order: V gene, J gene, CDR3 protein.

TRBV12-3/TRBV12-4,TRBJ1-2,CASSFVGVGEGYTF
TRBV18,TRBJ1-1,CASSPLPNTEAFF
TRBV6-1,TRBJ1-5,CASSGLYSNQPQHF
TRBV21-1,TRBJ2-1,CASSTERQGTNNEQFF
TRBV10-2,TRBJ2-1,CASSDWTGARGEQFF
TRBV6-5,TRBJ1-2,CASSYVGQGKGYTF
TRBV7-2,TRBJ1-2,CASSRGGYYGYTF
TRBV7-6,TRBJ1-5,CASSLGTGRNQPQHF
TRBV12-3/TRBV12-4,TRBJ2-3,CASSLRDFSRTDTQYF
TRBV2,TRBJ2-2,CASTKTGGRGTGELFF
TRBV6-1,TRBJ1-2,CASRQGGGYGYTF
TRBV20-1,TRBJ2-5,CSAAPLAGVLQETQYF
TRBV20-1,TRBJ1-6,CSARGRRGAGFNSPLHF
TRBV20-1,TRBJ2-1,CSATGLAGGRYEQFF
TRBV20-1,TRBJ1-5,CSAVGFGGFNQPQHF
TRBV30,TRBJ1-5,CAWSYGTANQPQHF
TRBV30,TRBJ1-2,CAWSVGPNYGYTF
TRBV20-1,TRBJ1-2,CSARAGQGILRGYTF
TRBV7-9,TRBJ2-7,CASSVGTGNEQYF
TRBV19,TRBJ2-2,CASRHTADRSIVDANTGELFF
TRBV12-5,TRBJ2-3,CASGQDRRTDTQYF
TRBV19,TRBJ2-2,CASRQGANTGELFF
TRBV6-2/TRBV6-3,TRBJ1-2,CASSPAIRSMGYTF
TRBV7-6,TRBJ2-1,CASSPVGVRGGEQFF
TRBV5-1,TRBJ2-2,CASSLRISGELFF
TRBV20-1,TRBJ2-3,CSAPGLAGGQLPTDTQYF
TRBV7-9,TRBJ2-1,CASSLGGLWNEQFF
TRBV6-1,TRBJ1-2,CATHSGGVRPLNYGYTF
TRBV6-5,TRBJ1-1,CASSYGRGMNTEAFF
TRBV20-1,TRBJ1-1,CSAKHTRAFF
TRBV12-3/TRBV12-4,TRBJ2-1,CASSLLLAGARTDEQFF
TRBV4-1,TRBJ1-1,CASSQESLNTEAFF
TRBV12-3/TRBV12-4,TRBJ2-5,CASRNRGQETQYF
TRBV6-1,TRBJ2-5,CASSTLAGTGAQYF
TRBV19,TRBJ2-1,CASSILSGPYNEQFF
TRBV4-1,TRBJ2-2,CASSQPLSGGPGELFF
TRBV6-1,TRBJ1-1,CASSPGTGGTEAFF
TRBV7-9,TRBJ2-7,CASNSQGAYEQYF
TRBV29-1,TRBJ1-5,CSVVTGDQPQHF
TRBV9,TRBJ1-5,CASSVGWSDQPQHF
TRBV7-2,TRBJ2-7,CASSAVAGGYEQYF